Following are 9 T cell receptor beta chains from one sample sequenced in a study of blood T cell repertoires in COVID-19. Generated by immunoSEQ multiplex PCR, the TCRdb table keeps only in-frame clones and is missing some. This sample carries 140,000 or so clones, around 89% of them seen once, and the ten largest clones take 3% to 3.5%. The sequencing input was peripheral blood. The receptors stem from a woman aged 55-69 years with active COVID-19.

This clone was detected only once. The V call is TRBV19, the J call TRBJ1-6; D gene ambiguous. V was trimmed by 2 bases and J by 4 bases, leaving 9 bases between them. The CDR3 consists of 15 residues. The germline V gene has CDR1 LNHDA and CDR2 SQIVND (reference sequence). The CDR3 DNA reads TGTGCCAGTAGTATATCTTTGGCATATAATTCACCCCTCCACTTT. Protein sequence: CASSISLAYNSPLHF.

The DNA for the CDR3 is TGTGCCGGGGCTAGCGCCCAAGAGACCCAGTACTTC. This codes for CAGASAQETQYF. The V and J genes are TRBV30 and TRBJ2-5; maybe TRBD2 (6 bases). The CDR3 extends over 12 amino acids. The ends were cut back, 8 bases at V and 1 base at J, with 11 bases in the middle. CDR1 is GTSNPN, CDR2 SVGIG, per germline (reference sequence).

This clone was found once. The CDR3 spells CASSYRLAGSRREQFF. CDR3 nucleotides: TGTGCCAGCAGTTACAGGCTAGCGGGTTCTCGACGGGAGCAGTTCTTC. The rearrangement uses TRBV6-5 and TRBJ2-1; TRBD2 matches at 8 bases. V shed 2 bases, J shed 10 bases, and the junction held 13 bases outside the gene matches. The germline V gene encodes CDR1 MNHEY and CDR2 SVGAGI. This CDR3 spans 16 amino acids.

In the case of this clone: This likely comes from a read error, as the CDR3 has no conserved phenylalanine or tryptophan at its end. It is unclear where the CDR3 begins or ends on the DNA, so no DNA is shown, and the CDR3 is as TCRdb lists it. The V gene is TRBV29-1, the J gene TRBJ1-1; the table names TRBD1, a call not compared with the DNA. The CDR3 is 8 amino acids long, termini counted. Germline CDR1 and CDR2: SQVTM and ANQGSEA. This CDR3 is CSAAGQGC.

The genes are TRBV5-5 and TRBJ2-5, with D perhaps TRBD2 (5 bases). This CDR3 region has 13 residues. Germline V gives CDR1 SGHKS, CDR2 YYEKEE (reference sequence). V lost 3 bases to trimming and J lost 5 bases, with 11 bases between them. CDR3 loop: CASSWSGQETQYF. The DNA for the CDR3 is TGTGCCAGCAGCTGGAGCGGCCAGGAGACCCAGTACTTC. Combining the CDR3 with reference TRBV5-5 and TRBJ2-5 gives the whole variable domain DAGVTQSPTHLIKTRGQQVTLRCSPISGHKSVSWYQQVLGQGPQFIFQYYEKEERGRGNFPDRFSARQFPNYSSELNVNALLLGDSALYLCASSWSGQETQYFGPGTRLLVL.

This rearrangement joins TRBV5-1 to TRBJ1-5, with 7 positions matching TRBD1. There are 16 residues in the CDR3. Unmatched junction bases numbered 10, after V lost 4 bases and J lost 3 bases. Germline lookup yields CDR1 SGHRS and CDR2 YFSETQ. In nucleotides, the CDR3 is TGCGCCAGCAGCCCTCAGGGGGGAACGGTCAATCAGCCCCAGCATTTT. This translates into CASSPQGGTVNQPQHF.

The chain links TRBV27 to TRBJ1-2, with TRBD1 identical over 8 bases. The J segment lost 8 bases and the V segment lost 7 bases, leaving 15 bases of the junction unmatched. Germline loops: CDR1 MNHEY, CDR2 SMNVEV (reference sequence). The CDR3 spans 15 residues. CDR3 sequence (DNA): TGTGCCAGCAATAGTCGTGGACAGGGCCAAGGGGGCTACACCTTC. Amino acids: CASNSRGQGQGGYTF.

V and J are TRBV6-4 and TRBJ2-1; 11 positions agree with TRBD2. CDR3 length: 15 amino acids. Germline loops: CDR1 MRHNA, CDR2 SNTAGT. V dropped 6 bases and J dropped 4; count of bases not matched to a gene: 5. The CDR3 spells CASRDTSGSYNEQFF. CDR3 bases: TGTGCCAGCAGAGACACTAGCGGGAGTTACAATGAGCAGTTCTTC.

The chain couples TRBV7-2 to TRBJ2-5; TRBD2 agrees at 7 bases. Germline lookup yields CDR1 SGHTA and CDR2 FQGNSA. This CDR3 is built from 14 residues. V trimming: 3 bases; J trimming: 5 bases; junction bases outside the gene matches: 6. DNA for the CDR3: TGTGCCAGCAGCTTTGCGGGAGCTGGGGAGACCCAGTACTTC. This translates into CASSFAGAGETQYF.